The text below deals with one TCR beta chain. Its antigen is unknown. Trimming cost V 4 bases and J 1 base, with 17 bases left between them. The CDR3 consists of 17 residues. Germline lookup yields CDR1 SGHDT and CDR2 YYEEEE. This record comes from a study of post-analysis software for immune sequencing data. Findings and caveats of the study: Patients showed TRBV5-6, TRBV5-1 and TRBV20-1 among roughly 5 TRBV segments more frequent than in controls.

The library was made from cDNA and included unique molecular identifiers. TCRdb independently ran MiXCR on the PCR reads; one entry per CDR3 protein. Among 150,000 to 200,000 distinct CDR3 sequences listed, 30% to 45% were seen once. Sample: blood, taken after autologous hematopoietic stem cell transplantation. The TCR originated in a girl aged 5-17 years with multiple sclerosis. The genes are TRBV5-6 and TRBJ2-2; D is possibly TRBD2 (6 bases). The CDR3 coding sequence is TGTGCCAGCAGCCCCATGGGACTGGCGGGGAACACCGGGGAGCTGTTTTTT. This codes for CASSPMGLAGNTGELFF.